These T cell receptor beta chains were read from a single sample in a study of blood T cell repertoires in COVID-19. The data were produced by immunoSEQ multiplex PCR, yet TCRdb's version contains in-frame clones alone and is incomplete. The data show under 450,000 clones, 89% seen once. The specimen sequenced was peripheral blood. Receptor source: a woman aged 40 to 50 with COVID-19, enrolled during active disease. The CDR3 runs from the conserved cysteine through the conserved F or W. D genes are given only for firm matches. Not every row has a clone size; where given, it reads once, few, many or a size class.

v_call,j_call,d_call,clone_size,cdr3_aa,cdr3_nt
TRBV5-1,TRBJ1-2,TRBD1,NA,CASSLAGQGYDYGYTF,TGCGCCAGCAGCTTGGCAGGACAGGGATATGACTATGGCTACACCTTC
TRBV5-1,TRBJ2-2,TRBD1,NA,CASSQGTAANTGELFF,TGCGCCAGCAGCCAAGGGACAGCAGCGAACACCGGGGAGCTGTTTTTT
TRBV28,TRBJ2-7,NA,once,CASSFRGVSYEQYF,TGTGCCAGCAGTTTCCGCGGAGTCTCCTACGAGCAGTACTTC
TRBV4-1,TRBJ2-2,NA,NA,CASFDSANTGELFF,TGCGCCAGCTTCGACTCAGCGAACACCGGGGAGCTGTTTTTT
TRBV19,TRBJ1-5,NA,NA,CASSYSSGQTSNQPQHF,TGTGCCAGTAGTTACTCTTCGGGACAAACTAGCAATCAGCCCCAGCATTTT
TRBV2,TRBJ1-5,NA,NA,CASSVGRASNQPQHF,TGTGCCAGCAGTGTGGGCAGGGCAAGCAATCAGCCCCAGCATTTT
TRBV30,TRBJ1-5,NA,NA,CAWRSGNQPQHF,TGTGCCTGGAGGAGTGGCAATCAGCCCCAGCATTTT
TRBV5-5,TRBJ1-2,NA,NA,CASSFGTPREGYTF,TGTGCCAGCAGCTTTGGGACACCTCGTGAGGGCTACACCTTC
TRBV9,TRBJ2-1,TRBD2,NA,CASSVDPSGGLRNEQFF,TGTGCCAGCAGCGTAGACCCCAGCGGGGGGCTTCGCAATGAGCAGTTCTTC
TRBV7-9,TRBJ1-1,NA,once,CASSFQGPRNTEAFF,TGTGCCAGCAGCTTTCAGGGGCCTCGGAACACTGAAGCTTTCTTT
TRBV4-1,TRBJ2-1,NA,once,CASSQDGRVEQFF,TGCGCCAGCAGCCAAGATGGCCGTGTTGAGCAGTTCTTC
TRBV18,TRBJ2-1,NA,once,CASSPRQVADNEQFF,TGTGCCAGCTCACCACGTCAAGTAGCGGATAATGAGCAGTTCTTC
TRBV10-3,TRBJ1-6,NA,NA,CAISEPSGGSYNSPLHF,TGTGCCATCAGTGAGCCCAGTGGCGGCTCCTATAATTCACCCCTCCACTTT
TRBV18,TRBJ2-7,NA,NA,CASSPLPPGTQPYEQYF,TGTGCCAGCTCACCTCTACCTCCTGGGACTCAGCCCTACGAGCAGTACTTC
TRBV6-5,TRBJ1-1,NA,NA,CASSFVGHYTEAFF,TGTGCCAGCAGTTTTGTAGGACATTACACTGAAGCTTTCTTT
TRBV5-1,TRBJ1-1,TRBD1,NA,CASSGWTGGTEAFF,TGCGCCAGCAGCGGCTGGACAGGGGGCACTGAAGCTTTCTTT
TRBV4-2,TRBJ2-3,TRBD1,NA,CASRRQGTDTQYF,TGTGCCAGCAGGCGACAGGGGACAGATACGCAGTATTTT
TRBV14,TRBJ2-3,NA,NA,CASSRRGTSREGTDTQYF,TGTGCCAGCAGCCGCCGAGGGACTTCTCGAGAGGGAACAGATACGCAGTATTTT
TRBV19,TRBJ1-1,NA,NA,CASTPEGGNTEAFF,TGTGCCAGTACCCCCGAAGGGGGAAACACTGAAGCTTTCTTT
TRBV27,TRBJ1-5,NA,NA,CASSLYHEAQPQHF,TGTGCCAGCAGTTTATACCACGAGGCTCAGCCCCAGCATTTT
TRBV27,TRBJ2-4,NA,NA,CASSLATRGALQYF,TGTGCCAGCAGTTTGGCGACAAGGGGTGCCCTCCAGTACTTC
TRBV6-5,TRBJ2-7,TRBD1,NA,CASSSSGTGGDEQYF,TGTGCCAGCAGTTCCTCCGGGACAGGGGGCGACGAGCAGTACTTC
TRBV11-2,TRBJ1-5,NA,once,CASSSGVGWREPQHF,TGTGCCAGCAGCTCTGGCGTAGGTTGGAGGGAGCCCCAGCATTTT
TRBV7-9,TRBJ2-7,TRBD1,few,CASSLALTGTGIYEQYF,TGTGCCAGCAGTCTAGCACTCACCGGGACAGGGATTTACGAGCAGTACTTC
TRBV4-3,TRBJ1-1,NA,NA,CASSQVQGNTEAFF,TGCGCCAGCAGCCAGGTACAGGGGAACACTGAAGCTTTCTTT
TRBV6-2/TRBV6-3,TRBJ2-7,NA,NA,CASSYTTDRGRIGYEQYF,TGTGCCAGCAGCTATACGACAGACCGTGGACGTATAGGCTACGAGCAGTACTTC
TRBV7-9,TRBJ2-7,TRBD1,NA,CASSDMGRGLNEQYF,TGTGCCAGCAGCGACATGGGCAGGGGGCTCAACGAGCAGTACTTC
TRBV12-3/TRBV12-4,TRBJ1-5,NA,NA,CASSLAPGPQHF,TGTGCCAGCAGTCTGGCCCCAGGGCCCCAGCATTTT
TRBV19,TRBJ1-1,NA,NA,CASSTGQLNTEAFF,TGTGCCAGTAGTACAGGACAGTTGAACACTGAAGCTTTCTTT
TRBV7-9,TRBJ2-1,NA,NA,CASSLRGGVAAINEQFF,TGTGCCAGCAGCTTACGCGGCGGGGTGGCTGCAATCAATGAGCAGTTCTTC
TRBV5-1,TRBJ2-7,TRBD1,once,CASKGQTYEQYF,TGCGCCAGCAAGGGACAGACCTACGAGCAGTACTTC
TRBV5-1,TRBJ2-1,TRBD2,few,CASSLEGLAEGNKFF,TGCGCCAGCAGCTTGGAAGGACTAGCGGAGGGTAATAAGTTCTTC
TRBV28,TRBJ2-3,TRBD2,once,CASSAIAGGPDTQYF,TGTGCCAGCAGCGCTATAGCGGGAGGGCCAGATACGCAGTATTTT
TRBV24-1,TRBJ2-5,TRBD2,NA,CATSGSLAGPETQYF,TGTGCCACCAGTGGATCGCTAGCGGGGCCGGAGACCCAGTACTTC
TRBV28,TRBJ1-1,NA,NA,CASSSGGTEAFF,TGTGCCAGCAGCTCCGGGGGAACTGAAGCTTTCTTT
TRBV11-1,TRBJ2-1,TRBD2,once,CASSRPGGAYNEQFF,TGTGCCAGCAGCCGGCCCGGGGGGGCCTACAATGAGCAGTTCTTC
TRBV6-5,TRBJ1-3,NA,NA,CASSTGSGNTIYF,TGTGCCAGCAGTACAGGGTCTGGAAACACCATATATTTT
TRBV27,TRBJ2-7,NA,NA,CASVRGTLYEQYF,TGTGCCAGCGTAAGAGGGACTCTATACGAGCAGTACTTC
TRBV7-2,TRBJ1-6,TRBD1,NA,CASSRRDRNNSPLHF,TGTGCCAGCAGCAGGAGGGACAGAAATAATTCACCCCTCCACTTT
TRBV7-9,TRBJ1-1,NA,many,CASSLPGGSTEAFF,TGTGCCAGCAGCCTCCCGGGAGGTTCCACTGAAGCTTTCTTT
TRBV14,TRBJ1-2,NA,NA,CASSLSLSASYGYTF,TGTGCCAGCAGCTTGTCCCTGTCTGCGTCCTATGGCTACACCTTC
TRBV28,TRBJ1-1,NA,few,CASSFRPGEPTEAFF,TGTGCCAGCAGTTTTAGACCGGGGGAACCCACTGAAGCTTTCTTT
TRBV18,TRBJ1-1,NA,few,CASSRGDETEAFF,TGTGCCAGCTCACGGGGGGACGAAACTGAAGCTTTCTTT
TRBV12-3/TRBV12-4,TRBJ1-4,NA,NA,CASSFGGTVLFF,TGTGCCAGCAGTTTTGGCGGGACGGTACTGTTTTTT
TRBV28,TRBJ1-5,NA,NA,CASSLRSGGRRQPQHF,TGTGCCAGCAGTTTACGTTCGGGCGGGCGGAGGCAGCCCCAGCATTTT
TRBV7-8,TRBJ2-7,NA,NA,CASSLVFPNLYF,TGTGCCAGCAGCTTAGTATTCCCTAACTTGTACTTC
TRBV27,TRBJ2-1,TRBD2,few,CARRLEGSTSGGVYNEQFF,TGTGCCAGAAGATTAGAGGGGTCGACTAGCGGGGGGGTCTACAATGAGCAGTTCTTC
TRBV12-3/TRBV12-4,TRBJ1-5,NA,NA,CASSFFVQPQHF,TGTGCCAGCAGTTTCTTTGTTCAGCCCCAGCATTTT
TRBV2,TRBJ1-4,TRBD1,NA,CASSFRGFGEKLFF,TGTGCCAGCAGTTTCAGGGGGTTCGGTGAAAAACTGTTTTTT
TRBV6-2/TRBV6-3,TRBJ1-3,NA,NA,CASSYLGNTIYF,TGTGCCAGCAGTTACCTCGGAAACACCATATATTTT
TRBV6-5,TRBJ1-1,NA,NA,CASGPYLEAFF,TGTGCCAGCGGCCCGTACCTTGAAGCTTTCTTT
TRBV19,TRBJ1-2,NA,NA,CASRPPLLGYTF,TGTGCCAGTCGCCCCCCTCTATTAGGCTACACCTTC
TRBV2,TRBJ2-1,TRBD1,NA,CASRVTGGILYNEQFF,TGTGCCAGCAGGGTGACAGGGGGGATACTCTACAATGAGCAGTTCTTC
TRBV18,TRBJ1-2,TRBD1,NA,CASSPRQGAKNYGYTF,TGTGCCAGCTCACCCCGACAGGGCGCTAAAAACTATGGCTACACCTTC
TRBV2,TRBJ2-7,NA,NA,CASSLQGYEQYF,TGTGCCAGCAGCCTACAGGGCTACGAGCAGTACTTC
TRBV7-2,TRBJ1-2,NA,NA,CASSLAPSKNGYTF,TGTGCCAGCAGCTTAGCGCCATCTAAGAATGGCTACACCTTC